The clone carrying this TCR beta chain was seen ten or more times. Its matching antigen is unknown. This CDR3 contains 15 residues. Trimming took off 5 bases at V and 5 bases at J, with 15 bases between the two ends. Per the germline V gene, CDR1 is MNHEY and CDR2 is SVGAGI. These data are taken from a study of T-cell reconstitution after alpha-beta-depleted transplantation in children. During its preparation, the TCRbeta library received unique molecular identifiers. From the PCR reads, TCRdb called clonotypes with MiXCR, one entry per CDR3 protein. The table lists 400,000 to 550,000 distinct CDR3 sequences, about 10% of them singletons. Study-level results: A year had passed since transplant, and T-cell counts and diversity by then came mostly from newly produced T cells. Alpha-beta T cells present about two months after transplant were reported to originate from several hundred expanded graft clones.

This receptor was obtained from a child aged 2 to 10 with inherited bone marrow failure, due to receive a stem cell transplant. V and J are TRBV6-5 and TRBJ2-2, with D perhaps matching TRBD1 (6 bases). Here the sequenced sample was PBMCs, taken before TCRalphabeta/CD19-depleted stem cell transplant. CDR3 coding DNA: TGTGCCAGCAGTCACGCTACAGGGCAGACCGGGGAGCTGTTTTTT. As protein: CASSHATGQTGELFF.